This T cell receptor (beta chain) was sequenced during a study of T cells after yellow fever vaccination. Study-level background: Low-cell-number fractions underwent preparation using SMART-Seq v4 Ultra Low Input.

Generation of TCR cDNA used 5'RACE template switching (which added a universal primer site and UMIs). TCRdb processed the 5' RACE reads anew with MiXCR; each CDR3 protein has one entry. The sample lists about 350,000 distinct CDR3 sequences; roughly 8.3% were seen once. Specimen: PBMCs, collected approximately 40 days after the first yellow fever vaccination. The receptor's source is a man between 18 and 35 years old who received the YFV17D yellow fever vaccine.

The CDR3 region has the DNA TGTGCCAGCAGCCCTGGGGGCCAGCCAAATACGCAGTATTTT. Protein sequence: CASSPGGQPNTQYF. The V gene is TRBV7-8, the J gene TRBJ2-3, with a weak D call TRBD1 (6 bases). The germline V gene has CDR1 SGHVS and CDR2 FQNEAQ. The CDR3 spans 14 residues. V was cut by 5 bases and J by 7 bases, with 16 bases left in between.